This TCR beta chain was profiled in a study of T cell changes during pregnancy in multiple sclerosis. The table came from immunoSEQ multiplex PCR; TCRdb's copy has only in-frame clones and leaves some out. The sample lists roughly 38,000 clones, 75% to 95% seen once, with almost 2% in the top ten. Trimming stripped 0 bases from V and 4 bases from J, with 13 bases between. CDR3 length equals 15 residues. The source was CD4+ T cells from peripheral blood mononuclear cells, collected after pregnancy. This receptor was identified in a female donor in good health, enrolled as a control in a pregnancy study. V usage is TRBV23-1 and J usage is TRBJ2-7; tentatively, D is TRBD1 (5 bases). TRBV23-1 is an open reading frame, and its role is uncertain. CDR3 residues: CASSQSVGRIYEQYF. CDR3 in DNA: TGCGCCAGCAGTCAATCCGTGGGGCGCATTTACGAGCAGTACTTC.